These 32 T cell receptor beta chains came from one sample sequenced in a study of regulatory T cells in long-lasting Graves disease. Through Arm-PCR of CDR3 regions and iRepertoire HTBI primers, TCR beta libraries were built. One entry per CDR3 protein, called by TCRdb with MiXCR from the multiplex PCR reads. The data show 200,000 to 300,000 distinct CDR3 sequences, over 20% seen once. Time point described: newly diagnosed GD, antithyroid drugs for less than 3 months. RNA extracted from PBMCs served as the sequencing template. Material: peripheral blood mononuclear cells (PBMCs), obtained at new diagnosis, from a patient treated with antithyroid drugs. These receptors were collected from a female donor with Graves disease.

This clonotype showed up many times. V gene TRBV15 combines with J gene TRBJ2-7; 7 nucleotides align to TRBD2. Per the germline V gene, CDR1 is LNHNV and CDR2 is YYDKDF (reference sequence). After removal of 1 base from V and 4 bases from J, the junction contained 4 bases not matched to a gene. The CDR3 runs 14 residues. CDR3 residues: CATSRGTSDYEQYF. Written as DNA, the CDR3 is TGTGCCACCAGCAGAGGGACTAGTGATTACGAGCAGTACTTC. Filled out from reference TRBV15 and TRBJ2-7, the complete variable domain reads DAMVIQNPRYQVTQFGKPVTLSCSQTLNHNVMYWYQQKSSQAPKLLFHYYDKDFNNEADTPDNFQSRRPNTSFCFLDIRSPGLGDTAMYLCATSRGTSDYEQYFGPGTRLTVT.

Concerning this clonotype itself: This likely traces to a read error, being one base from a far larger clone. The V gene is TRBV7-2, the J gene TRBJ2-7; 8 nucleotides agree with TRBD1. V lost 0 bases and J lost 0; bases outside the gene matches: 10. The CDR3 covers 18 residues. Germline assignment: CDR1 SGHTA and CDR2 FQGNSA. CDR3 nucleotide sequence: TGTGCCAGCAGCTTAGCGTCAGGGGGCGGAAAGTCCTCCTACGAGCAGTACTTC. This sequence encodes CASSLASGGGKSSYEQYF. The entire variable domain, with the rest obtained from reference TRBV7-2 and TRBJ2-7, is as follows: GAGVSQSPSNKVTEKGKDVELRCDPISGHTALYWYRQSLGQGLEFLIYFQGNSAPDKSGLPSDRFSAERTGGSVSTLTIQRTQQEDSAVYLCASSLASGGGKSSYEQYFGPGTRLTVT.

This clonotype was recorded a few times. CDR3 sequence: CASSVGLAGGSFPDTQYF. Written as DNA, the CDR3 is TGTGCCAGCAGCGTAGGACTAGCGGGGGGGTCATTTCCAGATACGCAGTATTTT. The chain employs TRBV9 and TRBJ2-3, with 14 bases fitting TRBD2. The length of the CDR3 is 18 residues. Germline lookup yields CDR1 SGDLS and CDR2 YYNGEE. The V and J ends lost 0 bases and 4 bases, in that order; junction bases with no gene match: 7.

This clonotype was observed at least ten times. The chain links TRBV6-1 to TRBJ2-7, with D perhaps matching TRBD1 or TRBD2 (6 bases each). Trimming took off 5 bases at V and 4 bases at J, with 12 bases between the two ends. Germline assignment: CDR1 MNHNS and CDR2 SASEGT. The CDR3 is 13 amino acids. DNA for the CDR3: TGTGCCAGCAGTCCCGGGGGCGGTTACGAGCAGTACTTC. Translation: CASSPGGGYEQYF.

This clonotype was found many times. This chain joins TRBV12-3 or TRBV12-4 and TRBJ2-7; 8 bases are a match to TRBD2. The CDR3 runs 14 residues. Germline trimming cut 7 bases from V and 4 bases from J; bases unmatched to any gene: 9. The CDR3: CASTRAGVGYEQYF. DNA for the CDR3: TGTGCCAGCACCCGAGCGGGAGTGGGTTACGAGCAGTACTTC.

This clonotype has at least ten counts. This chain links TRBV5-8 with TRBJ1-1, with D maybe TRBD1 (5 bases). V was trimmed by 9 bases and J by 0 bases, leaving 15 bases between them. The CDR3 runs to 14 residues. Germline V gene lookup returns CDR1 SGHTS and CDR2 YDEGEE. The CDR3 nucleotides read TGTGCCACCAGATTGGGACGGATGAACACTGAAGCTTTCTTT. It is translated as CATRLGRMNTEAFF.

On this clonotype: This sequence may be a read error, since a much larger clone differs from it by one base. The CDR3 nucleotides read TGTGCCAGCCCACCTGGACAGGCATCAGAGCAGTACTTC. Protein sequence: CASPPGQASEQYF. The chain joins TRBV18 to TRBJ2-7, with 7 bases matching TRBD1. From germline, CDR1 is KGHSH and CDR2 LQKENI. The CDR3 length is 13 residues. Based on the CDR3 plus reference TRBV18 and TRBJ2-7, the full variable domain is NAGVMQNPRHLVRRRGQEARLRCSPMKGHSHVYWYRQLPEEGLKFMVYLQKENIIDESGMPKERFSAEFPKEGPSILRIQQVVRGDSAAYFCASPPGQASEQYFGPGTRLTVT.

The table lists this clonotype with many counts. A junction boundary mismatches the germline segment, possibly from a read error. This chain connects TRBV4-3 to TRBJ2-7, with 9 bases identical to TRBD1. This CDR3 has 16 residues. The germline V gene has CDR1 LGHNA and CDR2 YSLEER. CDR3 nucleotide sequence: TGCGCCAGCAGCCAAGATGAGGGACAGGGAGACTACGTGCAGTACTTC. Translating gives CASSQDEGQGDYVQYF.

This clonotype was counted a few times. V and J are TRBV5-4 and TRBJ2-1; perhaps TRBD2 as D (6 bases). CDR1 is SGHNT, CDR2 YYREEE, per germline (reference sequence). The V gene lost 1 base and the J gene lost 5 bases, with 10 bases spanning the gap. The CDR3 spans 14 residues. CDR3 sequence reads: CASSLIAADNEQFF. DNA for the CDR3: TGTGCCAGCAGCTTGATAGCGGCAGACAATGAGCAGTTCTTC.

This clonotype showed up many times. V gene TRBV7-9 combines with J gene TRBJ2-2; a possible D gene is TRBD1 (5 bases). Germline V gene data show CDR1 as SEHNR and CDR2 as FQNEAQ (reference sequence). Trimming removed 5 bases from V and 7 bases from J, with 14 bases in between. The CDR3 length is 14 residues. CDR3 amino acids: CASSQSRDNGELFF. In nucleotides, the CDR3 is TGTGCCAGCAGCCAATCCAGGGATAACGGGGAGCTGTTTTTT.

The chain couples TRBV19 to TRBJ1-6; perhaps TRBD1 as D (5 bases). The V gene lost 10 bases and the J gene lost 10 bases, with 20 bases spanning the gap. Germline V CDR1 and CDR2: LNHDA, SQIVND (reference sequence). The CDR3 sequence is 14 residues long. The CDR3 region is CATQIGQGASPLHF. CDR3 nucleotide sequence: TGTGCCACCCAAATCGGGCAGGGCGCCTCACCCCTCCACTTT.

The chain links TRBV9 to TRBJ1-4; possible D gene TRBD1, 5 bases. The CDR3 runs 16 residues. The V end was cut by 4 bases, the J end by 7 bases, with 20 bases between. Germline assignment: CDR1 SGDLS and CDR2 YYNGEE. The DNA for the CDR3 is TGTGCCAGCAGCCCCCAGAGTGGGGGTTCAGGTGAAAAACTGTTTTTT. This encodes CASSPQSGGSGEKLFF.

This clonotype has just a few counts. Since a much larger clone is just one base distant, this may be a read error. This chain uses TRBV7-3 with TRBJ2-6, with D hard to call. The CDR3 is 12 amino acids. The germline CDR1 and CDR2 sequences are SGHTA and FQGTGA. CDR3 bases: TGTGCCGGCAGCTCTGGGGCCAACGTCCTGACTTTC. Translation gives CAGSSGANVLTF.

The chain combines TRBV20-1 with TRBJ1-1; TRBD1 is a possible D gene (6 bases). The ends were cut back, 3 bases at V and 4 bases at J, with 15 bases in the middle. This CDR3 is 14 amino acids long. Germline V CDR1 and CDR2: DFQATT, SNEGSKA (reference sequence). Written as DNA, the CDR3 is TGCAGTGCTAGGAGGGGGGGGCCGGGCACTGAAGCTTTCTTT. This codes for CSARRGGPGTEAFF.

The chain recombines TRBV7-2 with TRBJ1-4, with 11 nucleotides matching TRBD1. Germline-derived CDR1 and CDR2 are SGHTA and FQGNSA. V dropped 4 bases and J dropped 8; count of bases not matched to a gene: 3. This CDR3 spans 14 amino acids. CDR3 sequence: CASSSGTGGEKLFF. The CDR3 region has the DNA TGTGCCAGCAGCTCCGGGACAGGGGGGGAAAAACTGTTTTTT.

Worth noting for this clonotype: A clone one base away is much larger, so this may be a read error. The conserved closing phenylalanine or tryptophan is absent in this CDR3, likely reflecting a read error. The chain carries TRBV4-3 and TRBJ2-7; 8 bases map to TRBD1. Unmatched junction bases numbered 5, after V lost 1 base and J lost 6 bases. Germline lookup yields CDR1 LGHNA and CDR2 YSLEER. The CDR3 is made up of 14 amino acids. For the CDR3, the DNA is TGCGCCAGCAGCCAAGGAGGACAGGGCGGCGAGCAGTACTCC. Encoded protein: CASSQGGQGGEQYS.

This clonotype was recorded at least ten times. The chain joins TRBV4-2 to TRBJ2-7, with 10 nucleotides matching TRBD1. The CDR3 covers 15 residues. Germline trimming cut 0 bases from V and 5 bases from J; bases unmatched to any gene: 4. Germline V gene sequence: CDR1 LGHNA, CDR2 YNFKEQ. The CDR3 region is CASSQDGDRGNEQYF. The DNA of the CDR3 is TGTGCCAGCAGCCAAGATGGGGACAGGGGTAACGAGCAGTACTTC.

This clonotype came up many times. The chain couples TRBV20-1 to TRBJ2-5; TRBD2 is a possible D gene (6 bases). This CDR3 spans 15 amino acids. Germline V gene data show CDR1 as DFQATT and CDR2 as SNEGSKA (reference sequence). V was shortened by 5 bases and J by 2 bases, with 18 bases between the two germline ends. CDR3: CSAFGRGSLQETQYF. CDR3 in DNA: TGCAGTGCTTTCGGGCGGGGCTCGCTACAAGAGACCCAGTACTTC.

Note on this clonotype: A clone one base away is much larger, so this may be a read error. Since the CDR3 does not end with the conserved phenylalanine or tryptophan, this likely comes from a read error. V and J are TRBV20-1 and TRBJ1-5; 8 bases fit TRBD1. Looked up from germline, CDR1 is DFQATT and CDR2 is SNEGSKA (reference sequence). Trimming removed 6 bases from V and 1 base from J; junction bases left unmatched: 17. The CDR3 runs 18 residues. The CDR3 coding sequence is TGCAGTGCCAGAAATCTACCCGGACAGGGAGTCAGCAATCAGCCCCAGCATCTT. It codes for CSARNLPGQGVSNQPQHL.

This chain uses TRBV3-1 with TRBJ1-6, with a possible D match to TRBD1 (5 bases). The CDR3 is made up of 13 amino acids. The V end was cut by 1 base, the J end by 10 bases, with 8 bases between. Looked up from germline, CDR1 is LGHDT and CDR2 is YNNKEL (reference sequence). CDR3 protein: CASSQGRTSPLHF. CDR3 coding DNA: TGTGCCAGCAGCCAAGGGAGGACATCACCCCTCCACTTT.

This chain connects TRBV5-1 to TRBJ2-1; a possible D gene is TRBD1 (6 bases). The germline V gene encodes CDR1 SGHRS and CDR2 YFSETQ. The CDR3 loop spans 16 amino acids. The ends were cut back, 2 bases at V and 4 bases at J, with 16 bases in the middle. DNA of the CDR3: TGCGCCAGCAGCTTAAAACAGGGAAGGTCTTACAATGAGCAGTTCTTC. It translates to CASSLKQGRSYNEQFF.

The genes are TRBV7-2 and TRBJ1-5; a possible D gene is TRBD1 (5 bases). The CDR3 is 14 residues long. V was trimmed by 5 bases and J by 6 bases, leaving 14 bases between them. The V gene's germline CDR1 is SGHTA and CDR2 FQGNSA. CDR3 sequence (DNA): TGTGCCAGCAGCGCGGGGAGGGGCAGTCAGCCCCAGCATTTT. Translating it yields CASSAGRGSQPQHF.

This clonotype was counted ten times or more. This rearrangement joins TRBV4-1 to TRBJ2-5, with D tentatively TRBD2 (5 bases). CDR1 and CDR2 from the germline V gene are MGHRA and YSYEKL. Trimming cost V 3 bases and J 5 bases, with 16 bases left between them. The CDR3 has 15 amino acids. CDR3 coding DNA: TGCGCCAGCAGCCATTCCCCCGAGGGCGGCGAGACCCAGTACTTC. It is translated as CASSHSPEGGETQYF.

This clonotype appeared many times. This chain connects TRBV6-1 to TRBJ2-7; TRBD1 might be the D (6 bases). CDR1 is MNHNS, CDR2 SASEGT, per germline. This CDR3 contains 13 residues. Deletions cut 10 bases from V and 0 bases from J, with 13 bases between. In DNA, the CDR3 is TGTGCCACCACCGGGACACGCTCCTACGAGCAGTACTTC. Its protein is CATTGTRSYEQYF.

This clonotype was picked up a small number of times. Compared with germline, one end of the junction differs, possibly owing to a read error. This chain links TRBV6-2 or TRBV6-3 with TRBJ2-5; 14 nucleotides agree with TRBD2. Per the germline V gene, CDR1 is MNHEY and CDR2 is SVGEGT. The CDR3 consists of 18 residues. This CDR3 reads CASSYLGLAGGPQETQYF. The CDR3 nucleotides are TGTGCCAGCAGTTACTTAGGACTAGCGGGGGGTCCACAAGAGACCCAATACTTC.

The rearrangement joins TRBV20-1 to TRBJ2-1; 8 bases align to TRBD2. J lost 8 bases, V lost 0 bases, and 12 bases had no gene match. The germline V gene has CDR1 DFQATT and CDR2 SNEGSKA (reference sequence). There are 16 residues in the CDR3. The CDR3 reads CSARDRVAGHGHEQFF. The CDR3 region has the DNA TGCAGTGCTAGAGATCGGGTAGCGGGACACGGACATGAGCAGTTCTTC.

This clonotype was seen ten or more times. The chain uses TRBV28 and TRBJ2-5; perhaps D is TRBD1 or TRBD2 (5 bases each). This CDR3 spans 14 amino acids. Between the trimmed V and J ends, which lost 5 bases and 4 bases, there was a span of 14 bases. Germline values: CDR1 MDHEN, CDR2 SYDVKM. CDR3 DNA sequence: TGTGCCAGCAGTCTCTTCCGGGACGCAGAGACCCAGTACTTC. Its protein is CASSLFRDAETQYF. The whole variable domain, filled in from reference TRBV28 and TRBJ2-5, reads DVKVTQSSRYLVKRTGEKVFLECVQDMDHENMFWYRQDPGLGLRLIYFSYDVKMKEKGDIPEGYSVSREKKERFSLILESASTNQTSMYLCASSLFRDAETQYFGPGTRLLVL.

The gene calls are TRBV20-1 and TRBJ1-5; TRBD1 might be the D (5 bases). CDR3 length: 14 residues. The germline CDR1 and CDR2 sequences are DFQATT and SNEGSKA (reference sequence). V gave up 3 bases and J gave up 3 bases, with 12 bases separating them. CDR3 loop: CSASPQDINQPQHF. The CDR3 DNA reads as TGCAGTGCTAGCCCACAGGATATCAATCAGCCCCAGCATTTT.

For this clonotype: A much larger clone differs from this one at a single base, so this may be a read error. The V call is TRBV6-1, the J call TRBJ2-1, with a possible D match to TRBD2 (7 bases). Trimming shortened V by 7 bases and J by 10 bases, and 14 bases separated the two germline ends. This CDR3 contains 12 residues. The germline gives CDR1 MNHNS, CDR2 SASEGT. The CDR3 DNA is TGTGCCAGCATGGGGGGGCGGCCAGAGCAGTTCTTC. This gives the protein CASMGGRPEQFF.

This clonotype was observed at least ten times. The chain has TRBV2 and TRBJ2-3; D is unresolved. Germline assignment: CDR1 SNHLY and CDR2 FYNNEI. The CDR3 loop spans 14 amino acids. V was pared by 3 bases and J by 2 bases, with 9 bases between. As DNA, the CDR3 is TGTGCCAGCAGTGAGGCACAGAACACAGATACGCAGTATTTT. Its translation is CASSEAQNTDTQYF.

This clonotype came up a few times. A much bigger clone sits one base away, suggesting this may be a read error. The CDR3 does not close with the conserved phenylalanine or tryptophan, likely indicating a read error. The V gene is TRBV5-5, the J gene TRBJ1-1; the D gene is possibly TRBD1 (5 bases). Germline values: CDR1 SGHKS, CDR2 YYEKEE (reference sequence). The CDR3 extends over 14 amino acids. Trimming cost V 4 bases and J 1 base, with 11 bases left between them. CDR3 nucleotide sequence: TGTGCCAGCAGCGGGATCGGGGGGAACACTGAAGCTTTCCTT. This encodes CASSGIGGNTEAFL.

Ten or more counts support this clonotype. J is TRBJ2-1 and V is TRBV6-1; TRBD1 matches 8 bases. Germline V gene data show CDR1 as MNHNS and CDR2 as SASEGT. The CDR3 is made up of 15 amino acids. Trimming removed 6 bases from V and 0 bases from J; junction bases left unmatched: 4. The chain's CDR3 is CASRETGDSYNEQFF. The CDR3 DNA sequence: TGTGCCAGCAGGGAGACAGGGGACTCCTACAATGAGCAGTTCTTC.